This T cell receptor beta chain was retrieved from a study of CD8+ T cells in alopecia areata. Regarding treatment: oral pan-JAK inhibitor, 5-10 mg twice daily. Peripheral blood and lesional scalp punch biopsies were taken from alopecia areata patients. Germline-derived CDR1 and CDR2 are SGHRS and YFSETQ. The junction had 3 bases not matched to a gene; V was cut back by 3 bases and J by 3 bases. The CDR3 is made up of 14 amino acids. Extraction of RNA preceded its reverse transcription into cDNA, which served as the sequencing template. Clones were read by immunoSEQ multiplex PCR, and TCRdb kept only the in-frame ones, dropping some. The data hold some 170,000 clones, with about 54% observed a single time. This clone has only a few counts. What it binds is unknown. Study-wide points: Among the top 100, expanded CD8+ clones were significantly decreased by tofacitinib, as was scalp clonality.

The chain couples TRBV5-1 to TRBJ2-7, with 10 bases identical to TRBD1. This TCR was recovered from a human donor with alopecia areata. Sequencing used CD4+ T cells sorted from blood, obtained between weeks 55 and 65, from a patient treated with tofacitinib. CDR3 nucleotides: TGCGCCAGCAGCTGGGACAGGGGTGGCTACGAGCAGTACTTC. Protein sequence: CASSWDRGGYEQYF.